The sample holds many counts of the clone carrying this TCR beta chain. This sample is part of a study of regulatory T cells in long-lasting Graves disease. Arm-PCR of CDR3 regions and iRepertoire HTBI primers were the basis on which TCR beta libraries were built. In the authors' methods: Samples collectively showed approximately 62 TRBV and some 14 TRBJ segments. TCRdb analysed the multiplex PCR reads with MiXCR anew, one entry per CDR3 protein. These V and J calls originate from TCRdb's pipeline instead of the authors' own analysis. The repertoire holds hundreds of thousands of distinct CDR3 sequences, with 15% to 20% as singletons. Time point specified: newly diagnosed GD, antithyroid drugs for less than 3 months. PBMCs provided the RNA from which the TCR library was made. The J segment lost 1 base and the V segment lost 0 bases, leaving 0 bases of the junction unmatched. The CDR3 has 15 residues. CDR1 MNHEY and CDR2 SVGAGI come from the germline V gene.

These data are also associated with another study on T cells in Graves' hyperthyroidism and ophthalmopathy. According to that study: Patients aged 18 to 65 had newly diagnosed hyperthyroidism that had lasted under 2 months.

This clonotype originated in a woman between 25 and 40 years old with Graves disease. The specimen was peripheral blood mononuclear cells (PBMCs), collected at new diagnosis, from a patient treated with antithyroid drugs. The chain couples TRBV6-5 to TRBJ1-5; 7 nucleotides align to TRBD1. CDR3 DNA: TGTGCCAGCAGTTACTCGGGACAGAGCAATCAGCCCCAGCATTTT. Translating gives CASSYSGQSNQPQHF.